This T cell receptor (beta chain) was captured in a study of T cell responses to AZD1222 COVID-19 vaccine. Across the whole study: Researchers grouped second doses given at about 4 or about 12 weeks into one pool. Study results and limitations: Repertoires were sampled only after the peak T cell response. A mostly white British donor set with more females was recruited, and clonal diversity was possibly underestimated. Reportedly, nearly half the spike-specific TCRs target unmutated variant regions.

Assay: immunoSEQ multiplex PCR; the TCRdb copy retains only in-frame clones and omits some. The repertoire holds 100,000 to 150,000 clones, with about 89% as singletons. Germline V lookup: CDR1 DFQATT, CDR2 SNEGSKA (reference sequence). The junction had 7 bases not matched to a gene; V was cut back by 3 bases and J by 12 bases. CDR3 length: 12 amino acids. About this clone itself: Its antigen is undetermined.

The chain combines TRBV20-1 with TRBJ2-1, with TRBD1 identical over 8 bases. This sequence was found in an adult in good health. The specimen comprised peripheral blood, sampled on day 0 of AZD1222 vaccination. In DNA form, the CDR3 reads TGCAGTGCTAGTGACAGGGGTTTGGGGCAGTTCTTC. Translated, it gives CSASDRGLGQFF.